The TCR beta chain described here comes from a study of blood T cells in healthy people across ages (dated by TCRdb to the mid-2010s). A note on the overall study: Template switching captured roughly one uniquely barcoded TCR beta cDNA molecule per two T cells in model experiments. Using the same blood draw, the study looked at two additional independent replicas of 1 million unique cDNA reads for two donors, one aged 18 to 30 and the other aged 80 or older. The donors were divided into four age groups: young (average around 17 years), middle-aged (approximately 39), aged (about 62) and long-lived (around 80). The study measured age-related changes in TCR beta repertoire diversity using deep sequencing normalized with unique cDNA molecular identifiers. To avoid experimental bias, donors of different ages were randomly spread across the sequencing lanes. What the research found in general, with its limitations: The percentage of naive T cells measured by flow cytometry correlated strongly with observed TCR beta diversity. The CMV infection status of donors was not known, potentially confounding age-related changes in expanded clonotypes. As age increased, observed TCR beta diversity per million T cells dropped in a roughly linear way, and a significant reduction was already evident by age 40. Because profiling used bulk unsorted PBMCs, naive and antigen-experienced compartments could not be compared conclusively. Total diversity estimates from one million sequenced T cells were considered lower bounds and underestimates. Compared with the aged group, more naive CD4+ T cells, fewer expanded clones and increased TCR diversity were shown by the long-lived group, suggesting age selection.

This clonotype was picked up a small number of times. Its antigen is currently not known. Base qualities are missing; no much larger clone stands one base away. To prepare the library, 5' RACE was applied. The sequencing machine was an Illumina HiSeq 2500. A second PCR of roughly 7 to 11 cycles was performed with a sample-barcoded 5' primer and a J-beta primer mix. A template-switch 5' adaptor carrying 12 random nucleotides introduced a unique molecular identifier onto each TCR beta cDNA molecule. At least 2.5 million CDR3-containing paired-end reads were obtained from each sample. First-strand cDNA was synthesized from all RNA with the Mint cDNA synthesis kit, primed by a TRBC-specific oligonucleotide. Following uracil-DNA glycosylase treatment, all cDNA underwent a first 18-cycle PCR with the universal primers M1SS and BC2_uni_R. Per the authors' processing: Normalization of each sample was performed by random selection of 1 million high-quality reads, each carrying a distinct molecular identifier. Instead of being binned into consensus sequences, reads with shared molecular identifiers were discarded. MiTCR, with a Q25 quality threshold and the strictest error-elimination algorithm, was used for CDR3 identification, clonotype clustering and error correction. A nonparametric unseen species model using Euler transformation provided a lower-bound estimate of total TCR beta diversity. TCRdb handled the public reads itself, with Q25 trimming in fastp and clone calling in MiXCR, and kept productive beta chains. Each CDR3 protein gets just one entry, which takes the most common genes and DNA from the rows behind it. TCRdb's processing, not the authors' own work, is the source of the V and J calls. The sample yields about 1.8 million distinct CDR3 sequences; roughly 52% were counted once. The top ten clonotypes cover approximately 2% of the sample.

Systemically healthy Caucasian individuals from Russia, 35 to 40 in total and aged about 6 to 95 years, were included as donors. Around 10 milliliters of peripheral blood were collected from each donor into EDTA-treated Vacutainer tubes. Ficoll-Paque density-gradient centrifugation was used to isolate PBMCs, with at least 6.5 million per sample. Total RNA was extracted from PBMCs with Trizol reagent, with at least 6 micrograms obtained per sample. For every donor, flow cytometry on a PBMC aliquot measured the percentage of naive CD45RAhigh/CD27high T cells. The TCR sequence derives from a woman between 35 and 50 years old in good health. Input material: blood.

This receptor has the CDR3 CASSRTGQGNEQFF. The base sequence is TGCGCCAGTAGCCGGACTGGACAGGGCAATGAGCAGTTCTTC. This chain is built from TRBV5-1 and TRBJ2-1, and 8 bases in between align with TRBD1. According to the germline V gene, CDR1 reads SGHRS and CDR2 reads YFSETQ. Germline trimming: 8 bases from V, 6 bases from J; junction bases outside gene matches: 10. Counted from cysteine to phenylalanine, this CDR3 has 14 amino acids. Solely the CDR3 DNA is kept, with 42 bases framed from the first base. Beyond the CDR3, the reference TRBV5-1 and TRBJ2-1 genes provide the residues; the full variable domain reads: KAGVTQTPRYLIKTRGQQVTLSCSPISGHRSVSWYQQTPGQGLQFLFEYFSETQRNKGNFPGRFSGRQFSNSRSEMNVSTLELGDSALYLCASSRTGQGNEQFFGPGTRLTVL.